The T cell receptor beta chain described here comes from a study of beta chain features in type 1 diabetes. The CDR3 spans 17 residues. Expressed TCRB transcripts got sequenced, as all isolated RNA was reverse transcribed. Some 3.6 million reads on average were seen across naive, central memory and regulatory T cell samples. The assay was immunoSEQ multiplex PCR, and TCRdb's table has in-frame clones only and misses some. Of about 900,000 clones in the sample, roughly a sixth were seen once. The V gene is TRBV1, the J gene TRBJ2-7; the DNA was not used to check the table's D call, TRBD1. TRBV1 is reported as a pseudogene. The sequence derives from a woman between 18 and 30 years old in good health. The sequencing sample was made of naive CD4+ T cells from blood. The CDR3 is CTSSQDQSALRPYEQYF. The CDR3 DNA is TGCACCAGCAGCCAAGACCAATCGGCACTCAGGCCCTACGAGCAGTACTTC.